Listed here are 24 T cell receptor beta chains from one sample, sequenced in a study of blood T cell dynamics during melanoma immunotherapy (TCRdb year 2020). Explained via the paper, the time point label denotes: week 3, after first cycle of checkpoint inhibitor. Library preparation used the immunoSEQ multiplex PCR assay. TCRdb took over this immuneACCESS table, retaining in-frame rearrangements with V and J assigned. Such tables are incomplete; in checked studies, under half of the missing clones stem from an unresolved V gene, and the remainder is unexplained. This sample gives some 14,000 clones in total; 80% to 95% of them show up just once. The ten largest clones add up to around 0.84% of the sample. Sequenced here: blood, sampled from a patient treated with checkpoint blockade. All receptors come from a human donor with melanoma.

The chain couples TRBV18 to TRBJ2-2, with TRBD2 matching 8 bases. The CDR3 covers 16 residues. V was pared by 8 bases and J by 2 bases, with 10 bases of the junction left unmatched. Germline CDR1 is KGHSH and CDR2 is LQKENI. CDR3 amino acids: CASAALAGGNTGELFF. The CDR3 DNA reads as TGTGCCAGCGCCGCTCTAGCGGGCGGTAACACCGGGGAGCTGTTTTTT.

The chain couples TRBV6-5 to TRBJ1-2; 7 bases fit TRBD1. The V gene's germline CDR1 is MNHEY and CDR2 SVGAGI. The trim removed 10 bases at V and 8 bases at J, leaving 13 bases unmatched. The CDR3 has 13 amino acids. CDR3 residues: CATLDRATRGYTF. The CDR3, as DNA: TGTGCCACCCTTGACAGGGCTACGCGGGGCTACACCTTC.

This chain uses TRBV15 with TRBJ2-2; tentative D call: TRBD1 (6 bases). There are 17 residues in the CDR3. Germline CDR1 is LNHNV and CDR2 is YYDKDF (reference sequence). Trimming took off 1 base at V and 2 bases at J, with 14 bases between the two ends. CDR3 nucleotides: TGTGCCACCAGCAGAGGGTTAGGGGGTAGAAACACCGGGGAGCTGTTTTTT. Amino acids: CATSRGLGGRNTGELFF.

The chain couples TRBV20-1 to TRBJ2-5; D is unresolved. The CDR3 runs 11 residues. The V end was cut by 2 bases, the J end by 5 bases, with 6 bases between. From germline, CDR1 is DFQATT and CDR2 SNEGSKA (reference sequence). The CDR3 bases are TGCAGTGCTAGACTTACGGAGACCCAGTACTTC. It encodes CSARLTETQYF.

The chain is built from TRBV6-6 and TRBJ1-5; 7 nucleotides line up with TRBD1. TRBJ2-3 explains the end of the DNA better; the J call may be wrong. This CDR3 is 14 amino acids long. In germline, CDR1 is MNHNY, CDR2 SVGAGI (reference sequence). The CDR3 DNA reads TGTGCCAGCAGTTCGACAGGGTCGGAGCAGCCCCAGTATTTT. Protein: CASSSTGSEQPQYF.

The chain employs TRBV5-1 and TRBJ2-3; possible D gene TRBD1, 6 bases. This CDR3 spans 15 amino acids. Per the germline V gene, CDR1 is SGHRS and CDR2 is YFSETQ. V was trimmed by 4 bases and J by 2 bases, leaving 14 bases between them. CDR3 DNA sequence: TGCGCCAGCAGCCTGTTGGGGGCCTCCACAGATACGCAGTATTTT. Its translation: CASSLLGASTDTQYF.

The chain has TRBV11-3 and TRBJ2-3, with a tentative D call TRBD1 (6 bases). V was clipped by 4 bases and J by 0 bases, with 11 bases between them. This CDR3 is 15 amino acids long. Germline CDR1 reads SGHNT; CDR2 reads YENEEA. The CDR3 here is CASSSSGTSTDTQYF. Here the CDR3 DNA reads TGTGCCAGCAGCTCGAGTGGGACAAGCACAGATACGCAGTATTTT. Supplemented by reference TRBV11-3 and TRBJ2-3, the full variable domain reads EAGVVQSPRYKIIEKKQPVAFWCNPISGHNTLYWYLQNLGQGPELLIRYENEEAVDDSQLPKDRFSAERLKGVDSTLKIQPAELGDSAVYLCASSSSGTSTDTQYFGPGTRLTVL.

The chain carries TRBV12-5 and TRBJ2-7; 7 bases are shared with TRBD1. V lost 1 base and J lost 2; bases outside the gene matches: 5. Germline V lookup: CDR1 LGHNT, CDR2 FRNRAP. The CDR3 contains 15 residues. The CDR3: CASGLARTGPYEQYF. DNA for the CDR3: TGTGCTAGTGGTTTGGCCCGGACAGGTCCCTACGAGCAGTACTTC.

The V gene is TRBV6-1, the J gene TRBJ2-7; a weak D match, TRBD1 (6 bases). Trimming removed 4 bases from V and 5 bases from J, with 18 bases in between. This CDR3 comprises 15 residues. Germline CDR1 reads MNHNS; CDR2 reads SASEGT. CDR3 sequence (DNA): TGTGCCAGCAGTGTTATTAGGGCAGGGGTTGACGAGCAGTACTTC. Translated: CASSVIRAGVDEQYF.

The chain employs TRBV19 and TRBJ2-7; D is perhaps TRBD1 (7 bases). The CDR3 covers 14 residues. V was pared by 3 bases and J by 4 bases, with 13 bases between. Germline-derived CDR1 and CDR2 are LNHDA and SQIVND (reference sequence). The CDR3 DNA sequence: TGTGCCAGTAGTATGGCGCAGGGGGGATACGAGCAGTACTTC. It codes for CASSMAQGGYEQYF.

This clone appeared once. The chain couples TRBV7-9 to TRBJ1-1; 10 nucleotides agree with TRBD1. This CDR3 contains 16 residues. V shed 4 bases, J shed 6 bases, and the junction held 11 bases outside the gene matches. Per germline, CDR1 SEHNR and CDR2 FQNEAQ (reference sequence). The CDR3 loop reads CASSSPGTGVGAEAFF. CDR3 coding DNA: TGTGCCAGCAGCTCCCCCGGGACAGGGGTAGGGGCTGAAGCTTTCTTT.

The rearrangement joins TRBV11-2 to TRBJ2-7; 9 bases line up with TRBD2. The CDR3 has 15 residues. Trimming removed 3 bases from V and 2 bases from J; junction bases left unmatched: 5. Germline CDR1 SGHAT, CDR2 FQNNGV. In DNA form, the CDR3 reads TGTGCCAGCAGCTTTTCACTAGCGGGCACCTACGAGCAGTACTTC. Residues: CASSFSLAGTYEQYF.

This chain uses TRBV12-5 with TRBJ1-5; 7 bases are shared with TRBD1. The J segment lost 7 bases and the V segment lost 5 bases, leaving 8 bases of the junction unmatched. The CDR3 consists of 14 residues. Germline CDR1 reads LGHNT; CDR2 reads FRNRAP. This chain's CDR3 is CASGPGQDRQPQHF. As DNA, the CDR3 is TGTGCTAGTGGTCCTGGACAGGACAGGCAGCCCCAGCATTTT.

The table lists this clone with a count of one. This chain uses TRBV11-3 with TRBJ2-5; TRBD1 is a possible D gene (5 bases). Germline loops: CDR1 SGHNT, CDR2 YENEEA. The CDR3 is made up of 14 amino acids. Trimming removed 2 bases at V and 2 bases at J, with 9 bases between. As DNA, the CDR3 is TGTGCCAGCAGCTTAAGTGCAGGGCAAGAGACCCAGTACTTC. Its protein is CASSLSAGQETQYF. Full variable domain (outside the CDR3, taken from reference TRBV11-3 and TRBJ2-5): EAGVVQSPRYKIIEKKQPVAFWCNPISGHNTLYWYLQNLGQGPELLIRYENEEAVDDSQLPKDRFSAERLKGVDSTLKIQPAELGDSAVYLCASSLSAGQETQYFGPGTRLLVL.

In nucleotides, the CDR3 is TGCGCCAGCAGCCCATCCTTGACTAGCGCCGGGGATACGCAGTATTTT. Translation gives CASSPSLTSAGDTQYF. The genes are TRBV4-1 and TRBJ2-3; 8 positions agree with TRBD2. The CDR3 sequence is 16 residues long. J was trimmed by 6 bases and V by 4 bases; bases with no gene match: 12. The germline V gene encodes CDR1 MGHRA and CDR2 YSYEKL.

In its sample, this clone was seen a few times. V usage is TRBV5-1 and J usage is TRBJ1-1; D gene uncertain. The CDR3 has 13 amino acids. Germline V lookup: CDR1 SGHRS, CDR2 YFSETQ. The V and J ends lost 0 bases and 2 bases respectively, with 5 bases between them. The CDR3 DNA reads as TGCGCCAGCAGCTTGGCATCAAACACTGAAGCTTTCTTT. This codes for CASSLASNTEAFF.

The chain combines TRBV6-4 with TRBJ2-3; D gene unclear. The length of the CDR3 is 13 residues. V lost 4 bases to trimming and J lost 6 bases, with 11 bases between them. In germline, CDR1 is MRHNA, CDR2 SNTAGT. CDR3 sequence reads: CASSAAGQDTQYF. In DNA, the CDR3 is TGTGCCAGCAGTGCCGCCGGTCAGGATACGCAGTATTTT.

J is TRBJ1-5 and V is TRBV7-2, with D possibly matching TRBD1 (6 bases). CDR3 size: 15 residues. Germline assignment: CDR1 SGHTA and CDR2 FQGNSA. The V end lost 3 bases, the J end lost 2 bases, and 11 bases lay between the germline ends. In DNA, the CDR3 is TGTGCCAGCAGCTTTCAGACAGGCCGCAATCAGCCCCAGCATTTT. Protein sequence: CASSFQTGRNQPQHF.

The rearrangement links TRBV11-1 to TRBJ2-1; D perhaps matches TRBD2 (5 bases). Trimming removed 3 bases at V and 0 bases at J, with 9 bases between. The CDR3 length is 15 residues. Germline V gives CDR1 SGHAT, CDR2 FQDESV (reference sequence). The CDR3 nucleotides read TGTGCCAGCAGCTTCCGTGGGAGCTCCTACAATGAGCAGTTCTTC. Translating it yields CASSFRGSSYNEQFF.

The chain combines TRBV4-1 with TRBJ2-7, with 9 bases aligning to TRBD2. The CDR3 length is 20 residues. Germline lookup yields CDR1 MGHRA and CDR2 YSYEKL. V lost 1 base, J lost 0 bases, and 16 bases stayed unmatched. The CDR3 reads CASSQAEGWASGKSSYEQYF. In nucleotides, the CDR3 is TGCGCCAGCAGCCAAGCGGAGGGATGGGCTAGCGGGAAATCCTCCTACGAGCAGTACTTC.

The rearrangement joins TRBV21-1 to TRBJ2-7; TRBD2 is taken as the D call from the table, unchecked against the DNA. TRBV21-1 is termed a pseudogene. The CDR3 contains 17 residues. The CDR3 loop is CASSKGNRGLGPDEQYF. The CDR3 DNA is TGTGCCAGCAGCAAAGGAAATCGCGGGTTAGGCCCCGACGAGCAGTACTTC.

A few counts support this clone. V usage is TRBV7-9 and J usage is TRBJ1-3; D remains ambiguous. V lost 6 bases and J 3 bases, leaving 15 bases between the germline ends. The CDR3 is 15 amino acids. The V gene's germline CDR1 is SEHNR and CDR2 FQNEAQ (reference sequence). The CDR3, as DNA: TGTGCCAGCAGTCATGGACGATTGAGTGGAAACACCATATATTTT. Translating gives CASSHGRLSGNTIYF. Variable domain in full (rest from reference TRBV7-9 and TRBJ1-3): DTGVSQNPRHKITKRGQNVTFRCDPISEHNRLYWYRQTLGQGPEFLTYFQNEAQLEKSRLLSDRFSAERPKGSFSTLEIQRTEQGDSAMYLCASSHGRLSGNTIYFGEGSWLTVV.

Only a few counts were recorded for this clone. This sequence joins TRBV2 and TRBJ1-4; weak D call: TRBD1 (5 bases). Per the germline V gene, CDR1 is SNHLY and CDR2 is FYNNEI. The V gene lost 3 bases and the J gene lost 7 bases, with 21 bases spanning the gap. The CDR3 is 17 residues long. The CDR3 DNA is TGTGCCAGCAGTGAGACCCCCCCCAGGGCCGGGGCTGAAAAACTGTTTTTT. It yields the protein CASSETPPRAGAEKLFF.

This clone appeared a single time. The V gene is TRBV11-1, the J gene TRBJ1-2, with D uncertain. Germline values: CDR1 SGHAT, CDR2 FQDESV (reference sequence). Trimming stripped 5 bases from V and 4 bases from J, with 11 bases between. The CDR3 has 13 residues. CDR3 nucleotide sequence: TGTGCCAGCAGCCCCCCTGGCGGCTATGGCTACACCTTC. Its translation is CASSPPGGYGYTF.